The clone carrying this T cell receptor (beta chain) was observed a few times. Its antigen remains unknown. CDR1 is LGHNA, CDR2 YSLEER, per germline. The J segment lost 9 bases and the V segment lost 0 bases, leaving 15 bases of the junction unmatched. The CDR3 loop spans 18 amino acids. This specimen comes from a study of T cell repertoires in cytomegalovirus infection. Using its own MiXCR run on the reads, TCRdb lists one record per CDR3 protein. There are tens of thousands of distinct CDR3 sequences in the sample; around 25% occur only once, and roughly 45% lies in the top ten. Source: CD8+ T cells from cultured PBMCs, taken from culture after CMV antigen stimulation. This chain uses TRBV4-3 with TRBJ2-2; TRBD2 matches 8 bases. The source of this sequence is a human donor in good health (CMV status not recorded). Some clones in this sample may be carry-over from other donors' samples. CDR3 residues: CASSQDPTSGGGGWELFF. CDR3 sequence (DNA): TGCGCCAGCAGCCAAGATCCCACTAGCGGAGGTGGTGGGTGGGAGCTGTTTTTT.